This record concerns one TCR beta chain sequence. Method: immunoSEQ multiplex PCR; TCRdb's copy keeps in-frame clones and lacks some. The table shows under 250,000 clones, with nearly 90% occurring only once. The data are from a study of blood T cell repertoires in COVID-19. Between the trimmed V and J ends, which lost 6 bases and 1 base, there was a span of 16 bases. The CDR3 has 16 residues. Per germline, CDR1 MDHEN and CDR2 SYDVKM. Sequences were obtained from PBMCs or T cells enriched from blood (not recorded which). The TCR sequence derives from a woman aged 30 to 39 with acute COVID-19. The V call is TRBV28, the J call TRBJ2-1; possibly TRBD1 for D (6 bases). As DNA, the CDR3 is TGTGCCAGCAGCCGCGCCGGGGACATTTCCTACAATGAGCAGTTCTTC. Protein product: CASSRAGDISYNEQFF.